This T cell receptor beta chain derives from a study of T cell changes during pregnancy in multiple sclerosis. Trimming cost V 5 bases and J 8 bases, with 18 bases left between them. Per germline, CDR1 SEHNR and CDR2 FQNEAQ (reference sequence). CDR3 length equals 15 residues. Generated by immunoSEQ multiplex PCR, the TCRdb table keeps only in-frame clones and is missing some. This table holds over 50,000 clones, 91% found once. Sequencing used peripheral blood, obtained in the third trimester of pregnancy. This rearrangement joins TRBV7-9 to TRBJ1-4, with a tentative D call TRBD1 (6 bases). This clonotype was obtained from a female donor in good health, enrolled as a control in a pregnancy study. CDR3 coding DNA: TGTGCCAGCAGCAAGGGGGGGGGTTCTCGAGAAAAACTGTTTTTT. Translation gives CASSKGGGSREKLFF.